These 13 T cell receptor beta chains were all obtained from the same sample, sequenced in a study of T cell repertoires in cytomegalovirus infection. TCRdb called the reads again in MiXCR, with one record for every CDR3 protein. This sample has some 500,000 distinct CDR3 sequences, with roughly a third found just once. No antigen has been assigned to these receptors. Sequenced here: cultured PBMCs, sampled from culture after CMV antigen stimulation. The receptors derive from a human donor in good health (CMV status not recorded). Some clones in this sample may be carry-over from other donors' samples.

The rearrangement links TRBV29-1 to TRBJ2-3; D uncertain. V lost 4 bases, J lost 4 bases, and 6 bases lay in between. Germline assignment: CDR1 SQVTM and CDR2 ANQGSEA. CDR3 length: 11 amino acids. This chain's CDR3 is CSVGVSDTQYF. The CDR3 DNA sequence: TGCAGCGTTGGGGTTTCAGATACGCAGTATTTT.

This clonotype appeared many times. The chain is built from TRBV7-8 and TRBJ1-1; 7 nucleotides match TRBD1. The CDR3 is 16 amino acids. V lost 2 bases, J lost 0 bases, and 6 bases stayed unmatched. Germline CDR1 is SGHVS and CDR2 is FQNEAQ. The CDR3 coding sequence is TGTGCCAGCAGCTTAATCGGCGGGACAGTGAACACTGAAGCTTTCTTT. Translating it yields CASSLIGGTVNTEAFF.

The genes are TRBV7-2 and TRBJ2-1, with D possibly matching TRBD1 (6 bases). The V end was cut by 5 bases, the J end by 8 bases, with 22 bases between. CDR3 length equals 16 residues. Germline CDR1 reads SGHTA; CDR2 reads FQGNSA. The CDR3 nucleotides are TGTGCCAGCAGCACGCTTAAAGGTAGGGGGATGGATGAGCAGTTCTTC. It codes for CASSTLKGRGMDEQFF.

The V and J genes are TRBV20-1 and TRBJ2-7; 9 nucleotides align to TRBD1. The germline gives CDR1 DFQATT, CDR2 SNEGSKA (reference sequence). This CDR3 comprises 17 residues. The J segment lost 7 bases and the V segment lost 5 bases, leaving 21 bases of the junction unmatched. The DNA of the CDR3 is TGCAGTGCTCTAGTTTTGGGGACAGGGAAGACGGTAGAGGAGCAGTACTTC. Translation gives CSALVLGTGKTVEEQYF.

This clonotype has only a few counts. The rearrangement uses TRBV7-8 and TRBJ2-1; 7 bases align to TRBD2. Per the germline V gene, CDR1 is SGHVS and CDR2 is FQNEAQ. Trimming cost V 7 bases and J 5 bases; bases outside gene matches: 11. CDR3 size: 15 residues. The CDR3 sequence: CASTGGGSPHNEQFF. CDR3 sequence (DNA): TGTGCCAGCACCGGAGGCGGGAGTCCCCACAATGAGCAGTTCTTC.

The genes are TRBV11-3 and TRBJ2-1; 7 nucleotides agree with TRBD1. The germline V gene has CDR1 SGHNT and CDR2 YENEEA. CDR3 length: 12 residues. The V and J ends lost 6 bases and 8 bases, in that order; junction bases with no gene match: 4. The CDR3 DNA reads TGTGCCAGCAGACGTGGACAGGATGAGCAGTTCTTC. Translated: CASRRGQDEQFF.

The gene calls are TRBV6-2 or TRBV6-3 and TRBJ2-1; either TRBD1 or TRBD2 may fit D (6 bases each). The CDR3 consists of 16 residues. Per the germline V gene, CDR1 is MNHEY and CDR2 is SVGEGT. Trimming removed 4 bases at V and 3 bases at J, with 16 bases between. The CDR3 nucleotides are TGTGCCAGCAGTTCCCCAGGGGAGGTTGTCTACAATGAGCAGTTCTTC. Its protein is CASSSPGEVVYNEQFF.

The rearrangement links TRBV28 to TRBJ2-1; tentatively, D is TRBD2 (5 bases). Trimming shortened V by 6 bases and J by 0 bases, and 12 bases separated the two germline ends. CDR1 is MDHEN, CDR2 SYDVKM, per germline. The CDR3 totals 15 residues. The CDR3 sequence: CASSRTLSSYNEQFF. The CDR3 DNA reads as TGTGCCAGCAGCCGGACTCTTAGCTCCTACAATGAGCAGTTCTTC. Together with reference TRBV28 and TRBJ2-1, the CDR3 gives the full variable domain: DVKVTQSSRYLVKRTGEKVFLECVQDMDHENMFWYRQDPGLGLRLIYFSYDVKMKEKGDIPEGYSVSREKKERFSLILESASTNQTSMYLCASSRTLSSYNEQFFGPGTRLTVL.

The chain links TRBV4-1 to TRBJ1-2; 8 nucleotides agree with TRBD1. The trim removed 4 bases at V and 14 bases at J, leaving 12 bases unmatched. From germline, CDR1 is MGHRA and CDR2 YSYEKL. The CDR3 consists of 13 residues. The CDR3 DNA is TGCGCCAGCAGCCCGGACAGGGCCCATGGCTGGACCTTC. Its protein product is CASSPDRAHGWTF.

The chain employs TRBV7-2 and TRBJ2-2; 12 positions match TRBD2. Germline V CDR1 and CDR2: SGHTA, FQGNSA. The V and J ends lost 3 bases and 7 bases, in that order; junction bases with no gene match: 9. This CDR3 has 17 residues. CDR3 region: CASSFLRLAGAVGELFF. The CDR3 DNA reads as TGTGCCAGCAGCTTCCTACGACTAGCGGGAGCGGTCGGGGAGCTGTTTTTT.

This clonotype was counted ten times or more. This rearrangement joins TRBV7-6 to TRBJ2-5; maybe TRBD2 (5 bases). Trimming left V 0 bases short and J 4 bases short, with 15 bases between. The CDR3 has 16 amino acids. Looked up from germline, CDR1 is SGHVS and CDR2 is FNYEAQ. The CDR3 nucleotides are TGTGCCAGCAGCTTAGCGTCGAGGGTTCTACTAGAGACCCAGTACTTC. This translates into CASSLASRVLLETQYF.

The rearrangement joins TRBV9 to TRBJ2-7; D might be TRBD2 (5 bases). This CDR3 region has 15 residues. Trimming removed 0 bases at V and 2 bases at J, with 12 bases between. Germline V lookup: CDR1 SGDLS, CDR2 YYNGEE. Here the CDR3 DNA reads TGTGCCAGCAGCGTAGTGGATAGCGTAACCTACGAGCAGTACTTC. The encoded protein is CASSVVDSVTYEQYF.

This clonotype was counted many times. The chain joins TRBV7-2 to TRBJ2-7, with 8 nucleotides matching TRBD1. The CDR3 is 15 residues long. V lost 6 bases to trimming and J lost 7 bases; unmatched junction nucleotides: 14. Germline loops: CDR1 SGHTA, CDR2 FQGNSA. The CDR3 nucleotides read TGTGCCAGCAGAAAAGGGGGAGGACAGGGTCGGGAGCAGTACTTC. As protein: CASRKGGGQGREQYF.